Below, 3 T cell receptor beta chains from the same sample are listed, as sequenced in a study of long-term antiretroviral therapy in people with HIV. An immunoSEQ assay, version v3.0, was performed at survey level. TCRdb's table, derived via immunoSEQ multiplex PCR, lists solely in-frame clones and lacks some. The data hold 20,000 to 25,000 clones, with about 80% observed a single time. The sample was unsorted PBMCs, taken 0.3 years after starting antiretroviral therapy. These receptors originate from a man between 50 and 59 years old with HIV.

The chain links TRBV2 to TRBJ1-5; no firm D call. V lost 6 bases to trimming and J lost 0 bases, with 12 bases between them. The germline V gene has CDR1 SNHLY and CDR2 FYNNEI. This CDR3 is built from 15 residues. The chain's CDR3 is CASRLNPISNQPQHF. CDR3 nucleotides: TGTGCCAGCAGACTAAATCCCATTAGCAATCAGCCCCAGCATTTT.

V gene TRBV2 combines with J gene TRBJ1-5; D is possibly TRBD1 (5 bases). V lost 6 bases and J lost 2, with 17 bases in between. This CDR3 region has 16 residues. Germline CDR1 is SNHLY and CDR2 is FYNNEI. CDR3: CASSLRERGGNQPQHF. The CDR3 DNA reads TGTGCCAGCAGCTTAAGAGAAAGGGGCGGCAATCAGCCCCAGCATTTT.

This clone showed up just once. Written as DNA, the CDR3 is TGTGCCTGGAGTAACCTTAACAGGCGCTCTGGAAACACCATATATTTT. Translated: CAWSNLNRRSGNTIYF. The chain links TRBV30 to TRBJ1-3; D is perhaps TRBD1 (5 bases). CDR1 and CDR2 from the germline V gene are GTSNPN and SVGIG (reference sequence). CDR3 length: 16 amino acids. V was clipped by 2 bases and J by 0 bases, with 14 bases between them.